This T cell receptor (beta chain) appears in the sequencing data of a study of blood T cell repertoires in COVID-19 (dated by TCRdb to about 2020). Broadly, across the study: The collaborator samples originated in the United States, Italy and Spain and spanned the acute and convalescent phases of COVID-19. The material from the prospective study consisted of cDNA or gDNA derived from T cells, B-cell-depleted T cells, or PBMCs. The dataset comprised deeply sampled blood TCRbeta repertoires from subjects exposed to, actively infected with, or recovered from COVID-19. A freely available public database, intended as a resource for researchers studying the immune response to SARS-CoV-2, is where the repertoires were released. The samples were drawn from the first 160 participants of the ongoing ImmuneRACE study and from over a thousand subjects provided by 6 global collaborators. Nearly every sample came with metadata listing a de-identified subject ID, COVID-19 status, age in years and sex. HLA class I and class II types, where available, came from metadata supplied by the sample provider rather than from assay-based typing. What the work shows at the level of the full study, not this receptor alone: Clinical and demographic metadata were provided uncurated, with the amount varying by source and participant.

TCRbeta CDR3 regions were amplified from genomic DNA by means of the immunoSEQ Assay, a bias-controlled multiplex PCR. For the original study's pipeline: The number of nucleated cells in each sample was estimated by amplification of reference gene primers within the assay. To quantify the absolute abundance of each unique TCRbeta CDR3 rearrangement, sequence reads were collapsed and filtered. For each sample, productive Simpson clonality was calculated as the square root of Simpson's diversity index over productive rearrangements. TCRdb obtained this table from immuneACCESS and retained in-frame rearrangements with V and J assigned. These tables miss some clones; where compared with another copy, unresolved V genes account for less than half of the shortfall, and the remainder is unexplained. The V and J calls and clone size are taken from that table; D and trimming were inferred from the DNA. Across this sample there are 70,000 or so clones, with roughly 91% seen only once. The ten biggest clones cover over 25% of the sample.

Each collaborating institution followed its own protocols to collect whole blood in K2EDTA tubes. For TCRbeta analysis, collaborator samples were shipped as frozen whole blood, as isolated PBMCs, or as DNA extracted from either sample type. From cysteine to phenylalanine, the CDR3 is 14 amino acids long. The only DNA kept is the CDR3, 42 bases in frame from the first base. V is pruned by 6 bases and J by 7 bases, leaving 10 bases of the junction without a gene match. Sequences LNHDA (CDR1) and SQIVND (CDR2) are obtained from the germline V gene (reference sequence). Comment on this clone: The antigen this receptor binds is unknown. Base qualities were left out, and no much larger clone turns up one base away.

The sequencing sample was made of peripheral blood. The source of this sequence is a woman older than 75 with active or convalescent COVID-19. Rearrangement joined TRBV19 to TRBJ1-1, with TRBD1 matching 8 junction bases. The CDR3 sequence is CASRIGQGRGEAFF. The DNA reads as follows: TGTGCCAGTAGAATCGGACAGGGAAGGGGTGAAGCTTTCTTT.